The clone carrying this TCR beta chain was seen at least ten times. The antigen remains unidentified. This sample was taken from a study of T cell repertoires in cytomegalovirus infection. Study summary: Matching HLA type and CMV infection were both indicated by public TCR beta signatures. Study-wide points: The study identified carriers of CMV plus the relevant HLA from cumulative public TCR beta family frequency.

One entry per CDR3 protein results from TCRdb running MiXCR on the reads. The table records roughly 120,000 distinct CDR3 sequences, roughly a tenth of them present only once. Trimming cost V 0 bases and J 0 bases, with 12 bases left between them. Germline-derived CDR1 and CDR2 are MGHRA and YSYEKL. The CDR3 totals 17 residues. This rearrangement joins TRBV4-1 to TRBJ1-3; D ambiguous. The sequencing sample was made of PBMCs, sequenced either directly or after in vitro stimulation (not recorded which). The clonotype was recovered from a human donor in good health (CMV status not recorded). Some clones in this sample may be carry-over from other donors' samples. CDR3: CASSQDPAGHSGNTIYF. DNA of the CDR3: TGCGCCAGCAGCCAAGATCCGGCAGGTCACTCTGGAAACACCATATATTTT.